This TCR beta chain was observed in a study of T cells in Graves' hyperthyroidism and ophthalmopathy. TCR beta CDR3 regions were amplified from RNA. The HTBI primer set was used in a first-round RT-PCR of the TCR CDR3. MiXCR was run by TCRdb on the multiplex PCR reads, yielding one entry per CDR3 protein. The sample carries some 350,000 distinct CDR3 sequences, less than 20% recorded once. The germline V gene encodes CDR1 MNHEY and CDR2 SMNVEV (reference sequence). The CDR3 has 18 amino acids. The V end lost 0 bases, the J end lost 2 bases, and 18 bases lay between the germline ends. This clonotype showed up many times.

What was sequenced was blood. The sequence was collected from a woman aged 18 to 35 with Graves' hyperthyroidism that later progressed to Graves' ophthalmopathy. The V gene is TRBV27, the J gene TRBJ2-3; the D is unclear. This chain's CDR3 is CASSLSRAIWRHTDTQYF. The CDR3 nucleotides are TGTGCCAGCAGTTTATCAAGGGCAATATGGCGGCACACAGATACGCAGTATTTT.